This TCR beta chain stems from a study of OX40 agonist ivuxolimab in advanced cancers. In regard to this clone: Its antigen is currently unknown.

Blood sampling was done at baseline, cycle 4 day 1, and cycle 7 day 1. The CDR3 is 13 amino acids. Unmatched junction bases numbered 8, after V lost 10 bases and J lost 7 bases. Germline loops: CDR1 SNHLY, CDR2 FYNNEI. Measured with immunoSEQ multiplex PCR; TCRdb has only the in-frame clones, and not every one. The sample records around 69,000 clones, about 88% being singletons. Study-level results: CD8+ T cells were the subset that, on average, had more expanded clones than CD4+.

The TCR sequence derives from an adult with an advanced solid tumor such as melanoma, head and neck, liver or kidney cancer. The chain has TRBV2 and TRBJ1-5; 9 bases are a match to TRBD1. Source: CD4+ or CD8+ T cells sorted from blood, taken in a trial of the OX40 agonist ivuxolimab. The CDR3 DNA follows: TGTGCCACTGGAGGGACAGGGAGGCAGCCCCAGCATTTT. It is translated as CATGGTGRQPQHF.